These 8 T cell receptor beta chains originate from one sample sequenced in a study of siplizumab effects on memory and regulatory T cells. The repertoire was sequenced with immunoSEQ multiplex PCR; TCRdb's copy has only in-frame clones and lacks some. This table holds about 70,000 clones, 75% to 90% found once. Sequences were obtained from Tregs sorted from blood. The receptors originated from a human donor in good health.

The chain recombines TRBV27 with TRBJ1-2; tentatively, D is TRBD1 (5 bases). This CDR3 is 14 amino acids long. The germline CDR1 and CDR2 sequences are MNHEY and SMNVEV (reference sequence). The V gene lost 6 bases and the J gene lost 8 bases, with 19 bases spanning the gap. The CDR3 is CASRVTGAPGGYTF. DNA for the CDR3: TGTGCCAGCAGGGTGACCGGGGCCCCAGGAGGCTACACCTTC.

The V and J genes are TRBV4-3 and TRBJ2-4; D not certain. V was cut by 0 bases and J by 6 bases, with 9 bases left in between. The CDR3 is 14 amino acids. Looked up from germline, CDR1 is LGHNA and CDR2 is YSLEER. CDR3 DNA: TGCGCCAGCAGCCAAGATATCTATGTAAACATTCAGTACTTC. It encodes CASSQDIYVNIQYF.

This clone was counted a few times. The CDR3 DNA follows: TGCGCCAGCAGCTTGGAGTCTGTGCGGTTCTTC. It translates to CASSLESVRFF. This chain connects TRBV5-1 to TRBJ2-1; D ambiguous. Per germline, CDR1 SGHRS and CDR2 YFSETQ. The CDR3 covers 11 residues. The V and J ends lost 0 bases and 15 bases respectively, with 10 bases between them.

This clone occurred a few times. The CDR3 bases are TGTGCCACCAGCAAAGGGCCAGATACGCAGTATTTT. Translation gives CATSKGPDTQYF. This chain links TRBV15 with TRBJ2-3; the D is unclear. The V gene lost 4 bases and the J gene lost 4 bases, with 6 bases spanning the gap. The CDR3 is 12 residues long. Germline V gene data show CDR1 as LNHNV and CDR2 as YYDKDF (reference sequence). The entire variable domain, with the rest obtained from reference TRBV15 and TRBJ2-3, is as follows: DAMVIQNPRYQVTQFGKPVTLSCSQTLNHNVMYWYQQKSSQAPKLLFHYYDKDFNNEADTPDNFQSRRPNTSFCFLDIRSPGLGDTAMYLCATSKGPDTQYFGPGTRLTVL.

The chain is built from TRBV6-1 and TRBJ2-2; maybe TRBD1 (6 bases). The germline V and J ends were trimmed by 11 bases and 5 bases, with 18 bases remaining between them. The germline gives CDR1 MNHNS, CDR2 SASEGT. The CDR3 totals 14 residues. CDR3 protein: CAGHPSGTTGELFF. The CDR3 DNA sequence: TGTGCCGGGCACCCGTCGGGGACAACCGGGGAGCTGTTTTTT.

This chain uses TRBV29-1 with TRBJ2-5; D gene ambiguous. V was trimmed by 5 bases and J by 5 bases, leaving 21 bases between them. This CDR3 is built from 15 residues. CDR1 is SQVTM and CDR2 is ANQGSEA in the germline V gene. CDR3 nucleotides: TGCAGCGTTCCAACAAGTTGGGCGCGAACCGAGACCCAGTACTTC. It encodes CSVPTSWARTETQYF.

In DNA, the CDR3 is TGTGCCAGTAGTAGGGGACAGGGAGGAAACACCATATATTTT. Amino acids: CASSRGQGGNTIYF. The chain couples TRBV19 to TRBJ1-3; 9 bases fit TRBD1. There are 14 residues in the CDR3. V shed 4 bases, J shed 4 bases, and the junction held 2 bases outside the gene matches. The germline CDR1 and CDR2 sequences are LNHDA and SQIVND (reference sequence).

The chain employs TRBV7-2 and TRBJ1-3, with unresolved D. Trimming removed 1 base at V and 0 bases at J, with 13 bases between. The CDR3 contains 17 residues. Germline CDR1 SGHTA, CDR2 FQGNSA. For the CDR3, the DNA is TGTGCCAGCAGCTTAGTCAGTGGCGGTACCTCTGGAAACACCATATATTTT. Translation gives CASSLVSGGTSGNTIYF.